The source of this T cell receptor beta chain is a study of blood T cells in healthy people across ages. Next came a second PCR, run for about 6 to 12 cycles, which used a sample-barcoded 5' primer along with a J-beta primer mix. TCRdb analysed the 5' RACE reads with MiXCR anew, one entry per CDR3 protein. The sample records about 650,000 distinct CDR3 sequences, about 32% being singletons. This clonotype was obtained from a woman older than 75 in good health. The sample taken for sequencing was blood.

The CDR3 spells CASSVRLANYGYTF. Here the CDR3 DNA reads TGTGCCAGCAGCGTCCGACTGGCTAACTATGGCTACACCTTC. This chain joins TRBV4-2 and TRBJ1-2; no reliable D call. CDR1 is LGHNA, CDR2 YNFKEQ, per germline. This CDR3 is 14 amino acids long. Trimming stripped 5 bases from V and 0 bases from J, with 10 bases between.